This is a list of T cell receptor beta chains from one sample in a study of blood T cell repertoires in COVID-19. Repertoires were generated with immunoSEQ multiplex PCR, while TCRdb's copy carries only in-frame clones and drops some. This sample carries approximately 360,000 clones, 90% of them seen once, and the ten largest clones take about 6.5%. Input material: peripheral blood. The receptors here all came from a man between 18 and 35 years old with active or convalescent COVID-19. Both conserved end residues are part of each CDR3. The D gene is left open where the match is weak. Size values are once, few and many counts, or a class for expanded clones, and some rows have none.

V	size	J	D	DNA	CDR3
TRBV15	NA	TRBJ2-5	TRBD2	TGTGCCACCAGCAGAGATCATCTTAGCGGGGGAGAGACCCAGTACTTC	CATSRDHLSGGETQYF
TRBV18	once	TRBJ1-5	TRBD1	TGTGCCAGCTCACCAGACAGGGATAGCAATCAGCCCCAGCATTTT	CASSPDRDSNQPQHF
TRBV28	NA	TRBJ2-5	TRBD1	TGTGCCAGCAGCGGGACAGGGAAAAAATTGACCCAGTACTTC	CASSGTGKKLTQYF
TRBV9	NA	TRBJ2-5	NA	TGTGCCAGCAGCGTTCGGACTGTTAGAGGAGAGACCCAGTACTTC	CASSVRTVRGETQYF
TRBV11-1	NA	TRBJ1-6	NA	TGTGCCAGCAGCCGGGGAGGGTATAATTCACCCCTCCACTTT	CASSRGGYNSPLHF
TRBV4-1	NA	TRBJ2-6	NA	TGCGCCAGCAGCCAGGATCCCCCCGGTAGCTCTGGGGCCAACGTGCTGACTTTC	CASSQDPPGSSGANVLTF
TRBV28	NA	TRBJ2-7	NA	TGTGCCAGCAGTTTCTACTACGAGCAGTACTTC	CASSFYYEQYF
TRBV7-9	NA	TRBJ2-1	TRBD2	TGTGCCAGCAGCGCAGGACTAGCGGCCCCCAATGAGCAGTTCTTC	CASSAGLAAPNEQFF
TRBV9	NA	TRBJ1-5	TRBD1	TGTGCCAGCAGCACGGACAGGGAAGACAATCAGCCCCAGCATTTT	CASSTDREDNQPQHF
TRBV19	NA	TRBJ1-2	TRBD1	TGTGCCAGTACCATGAGCGGGACAGGGAACTATGGCTACACCTTC	CASTMSGTGNYGYTF
TRBV7-3	NA	TRBJ2-3	NA	TGTGCCAGCAGCTTACCAAACACAGATACGCAGTATTTT	CASSLPNTDTQYF
TRBV13	NA	TRBJ2-7	TRBD2	TGTGCCAGCAGCTTTCGGAGTAGCGGGGCCGCCTACGAGCAGTACTTC	CASSFRSSGAAYEQYF
TRBV7-3	NA	TRBJ2-5	TRBD2	TGTGCCAGCAGCTTAAGCCCAGCGGGGGGGCTAGAGACCCAGTACTTC	CASSLSPAGGLETQYF
TRBV19	NA	TRBJ2-7	TRBD2	TGTGCCAGTAGTACCTCACCGGGACTAGCGGGAGACGAGCAGTACTTC	CASSTSPGLAGDEQYF
TRBV19	NA	TRBJ2-1	TRBD2	TGTGCCAGTAATCGACTAGCGGGGTTGGACAATGAGCAGTTCTTC	CASNRLAGLDNEQFF
TRBV27	NA	TRBJ2-7	TRBD2	TGTGCCAGCAGGCGTACTAGCGGGGGGGCCTTCGAGCAGTACTTC	CASRRTSGGAFEQYF
TRBV5-1	once	TRBJ1-2	NA	TGCGCCAGCAGCCGAGCTGGGGGGTCGAGGAACTATGGCTACACCTTC	CASSRAGGSRNYGYTF
TRBV10-3	few	TRBJ1-4	TRBD1	TGTGCCATCAGTGATCCGGACAGGGGCGTTGAAAAACTGTTTTTT	CAISDPDRGVEKLFF
TRBV6-6	NA	TRBJ1-5	NA	TGTGCCAGCACCGGAGGGGTAGGCAATCAGCCCCAGCATTTT	CASTGGVGNQPQHF
TRBV9	NA	TRBJ2-1	NA	TGTGCCAGCAGCGCGGGGGGCGGACCCAATGAGCAGTTCTTC	CASSAGGGPNEQFF
TRBV6-5	NA	TRBJ1-5	NA	TGTGCCAGCAGTTCCGATACGGCGGGGGGCCAGCCCCAGCATTTT	CASSSDTAGGQPQHF